These T cell receptor beta chains were read from a single sample in a study of molecular identifiers for immune sequencing clone quantification. One entry per CDR3 protein results from TCRdb running MiXCR on the PCR reads. This table has about 320,000 distinct CDR3 sequences, roughly 23% appearing once. Sequencing was performed on naive CD8+ T cells from blood, with Jurkat cell RNA spiked in. Every receptor here comes from a human donor in good health. Some libraries in this study had Jurkat cell RNA spiked in. The CDR3 runs from the conserved cysteine through the conserved F or W. A D gene is named only where the DNA matches it firmly. For some rows the clone size is stated as once, few or many, or as a class when expanded; others skip it.

d_gene,abundance,v_gene,j_gene,CDR3aa,CDR3nt
.,many,TRBV7-9,TRBJ2-5,CASSRQVQETQYF,TGTGCCAGCAGCCGGCAGGTCCAAGAGACCCAGTACTTC
.,few,TRBV5-8,TRBJ2-7,CASSLALGYSYEQYF,TGTGCCAGCAGCTTGGCCCTCGGCTACTCCTACGAGCAGTACTTC
.,.,TRBV14,TRBJ1-2,CASSHRRAGESYGYTF,TGTGCCAGCAGCCACCGCCGAGCTGGGGAATCTTATGGCTACACCTTC
.,many,TRBV5-5,TRBJ2-6,CASSALPGLTYGANVLTF,TGTGCCAGCAGCGCATTACCGGGACTGACGTATGGGGCCAACGTCCTGACTTTC
.,.,TRBV29-1,TRBJ2-1,CSVEDPAWYYNEQFF,TGCAGCGTTGAAGACCCAGCGTGGTACTACAATGAGCAGTTCTTC
.,many,TRBV7-3,TRBJ2-1,CASSVQGGSAYNEQFF,TGTGCCAGCAGTGTGCAGGGCGGATCCGCCTACAATGAGCAGTTCTTC
TRBD2,.,TRBV7-8,TRBJ2-5,CASSYSGGLRETQYF,TGTGCCAGCAGCTATAGCGGGGGGTTGCGAGAGACCCAGTACTTC
.,few,TRBV19,TRBJ2-7,CASSIGGNRYEQYF,TGTGCCAGTAGTATAGGAGGGAATAGGTACGAGCAGTACTTC
.,many,TRBV7-9,TRBJ2-6,CASSSLKGPAGANVLTF,TGTGCCAGCAGCTCCCTTAAAGGCCCGGCTGGGGCCAACGTCCTGACTTTC
.,many,TRBV5-6,TRBJ1-6,CASSLEQRSSYNSPLHF,TGTGCCAGCAGCTTGGAACAGAGGAGCTCCTATAATTCACCCCTCCACTTT
TRBD2,.,TRBV28,TRBJ2-7,CASSSIAGGPGEQYF,TGTGCCAGCAGCAGCATAGCGGGAGGGCCTGGGGAGCAGTACTTC
.,few,TRBV19,TRBJ1-1,CASSINWGAAYEAFF,TGTGCCAGTAGTATTAATTGGGGGGCTGCCTATGAAGCTTTCTTT
.,few,TRBV12-3/TRBV12-4,TRBJ2-7,CASSFRPTNHEQYF,TGTGCCAGCAGTTTTAGGCCCACAAACCACGAGCAGTACTTC
TRBD2,few,TRBV12-3/TRBV12-4,TRBJ2-6,CASSMGGLFANVLTF,TGTGCCAGCAGCATGGGGGGGTTATTTGCCAACGTCCTGACTTTC
.,few,TRBV6-2/TRBV6-3,TRBJ1-1,CASSYDGGGTEAFF,TGTGCCAGCAGTTACGACGGCGGAGGCACTGAAGCTTTCTTT
.,.,TRBV20-1,TRBJ1-1,CNARRRLNTEAFF,TGCAATGCTAGACGCAGGCTGAACACTGAAGCTTTCTTT
.,many,TRBV2,TRBJ2-3,CASMRGAELTDTQYF,TGTGCCAGCATGAGGGGGGCCGAGTTGACAGATACGCAGTATTTT
TRBD1,few,TRBV7-2,TRBJ2-3,CASSVGDRYTDTQYF,TGTGCCAGCAGCGTAGGGGACAGATACACAGATACGCAGTATTTT
TRBD1,few,TRBV28,TRBJ2-2,CASSDRVAGELFF,TGTGCCAGCAGTGACAGGGTCGCCGGGGAGCTGTTTTTT
.,many,TRBV20-1,TRBJ1-2,CSATGVYGYTF,TGCAGTGCTACAGGCGTCTATGGCTACACCTTC
TRBD1,many,TRBV6-6,TRBJ1-5,CASSATGGGNQPQHF,TGTGCCAGCAGTGCAACAGGGGGGGGTAATCAGCCCCAGCATTTT
.,.,TRBV11-3,TRBJ2-7,CASSLSLDEQYF,TGTGCCAGCAGCTTGAGCCTGGACGAGCAGTACTTC
.,many,TRBV13,TRBJ2-7,CASSRPGQTEEQYF,TGTGCCAGCAGCCGACCCGGACAGACAGAGGAGCAGTACTTC
.,.,TRBV2,TRBJ1-1,CASSETTSTLMNTEAFF,TGTGCCAGCAGTGAGACCACCAGCACCCTCATGAACACTGAAGCTTTCTTT
.,many,TRBV28,TRBJ1-5,CASNPSGLLNQPQHF,TGTGCCAGCAACCCCTCGGGACTACTTAATCAGCCCCAGCATTTT
TRBD2,.,TRBV20-1,TRBJ2-3,CSATKSIEPGLAADTQYF,TGCAGTGCTACCAAAAGCATAGAGCCGGGACTAGCCGCAGATACGCAGTATTTT
.,.,TRBV19,TRBJ2-2,CASSMFQGQDTGELFF,TGTGCCAGTAGTATGTTCCAGGGGCAGGACACCGGGGAGCTGTTTTTT
.,.,TRBV4-3,TRBJ2-7,CASSQGLPEDEQYF,TGCGCCAGCAGCCAGGGACTGCCGGAGGACGAGCAGTACTTC
TRBD1,few,TRBV27,TRBJ2-7,CASSLRQGYEQYF,TGTGCCAGCAGTCTTAGACAGGGGTACGAGCAGTACTTC
.,many,TRBV6-5,TRBJ2-7,CASKGTGTHEQYF,TGTGCCAGCAAGGGGACCGGGACTCACGAGCAGTACTTC
TRBD2,few,TRBV7-8,TRBJ2-5,CASSKLLRPGLAGRTQETQYF,TGTGCCAGCAGCAAACTGCTTAGGCCGGGACTAGCGGGACGAACCCAAGAGACCCAGTACTTC
TRBD1,.,TRBV5-1,TRBJ2-5,CASSLGTGAETQYF,TGCGCCAGCAGCTTGGGGACAGGGGCAGAGACCCAGTACTTC
.,.,TRBV4-1,TRBJ1-4,CASSQTNSATNEKLFF,TGCGCCAGCAGCCAAACTAACAGCGCAACTAATGAAAAACTGTTTTTT
.,.,TRBV6-1,TRBJ2-7,CASNGGWHPFF,TGTGCCAGCAATGGAGGGTGGCATCCCTTCTTC
TRBD2,.,TRBV20-1,TRBJ2-1,CSARVWGLAGASSYNEQFF,TGCAGTGCTAGAGTATGGGGACTAGCGGGGGCAAGCTCCTACAATGAGCAGTTCTTC
.,many,TRBV27,TRBJ2-3,CASATGGTQYF,TGTGCCAGCGCTACCGGTGGTACGCAGTATTTT
.,many,TRBV29-1,TRBJ2-1,CSAKTGEGYNEQFF,TGCAGCGCCAAGACAGGGGAGGGGTACAATGAGCAGTTCTTC
.,many,TRBV6-5,TRBJ2-7,CASSYSGRGRAYEQYF,TGTGCCAGCAGTTACTCGGGCAGGGGAAGGGCCTACGAGCAGTACTTC
TRBD1,many,TRBV7-9,TRBJ1-2,CASSSGQGEDGYTF,TGTGCCAGCAGTTCCGGACAGGGAGAGGATGGCTACACCTTC